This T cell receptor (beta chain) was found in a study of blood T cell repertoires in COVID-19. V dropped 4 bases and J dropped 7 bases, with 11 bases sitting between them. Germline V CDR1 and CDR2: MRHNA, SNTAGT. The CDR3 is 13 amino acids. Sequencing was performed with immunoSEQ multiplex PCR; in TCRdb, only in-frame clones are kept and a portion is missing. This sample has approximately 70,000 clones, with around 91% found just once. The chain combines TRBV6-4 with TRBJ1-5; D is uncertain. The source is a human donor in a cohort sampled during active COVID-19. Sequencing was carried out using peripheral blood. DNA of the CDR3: TGTGCCAGCAGTGCAGAAGACGGGCAGCCCCAGCATTTT. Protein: CASSAEDGQPQHF.